The clone carrying this TCR beta chain was counted many times. What it recognizes is unknown. The sample comes from a study of neurological immune-mediated disorders. Notes on the study in general: The greatest TCR clonal expansion occurred in HTLV-1-associated myelopathy and the least in multiple sclerosis, which fell below healthy controls.

Between the trimmed V and J ends, which lost 5 bases and 3 bases, there was a span of 11 bases. The CDR3 covers 13 residues. The germline gives CDR1 SGHTA, CDR2 FQGTGA. From the 5' RACE reads, TCRdb called clonotypes with MiXCR, one entry per CDR3 protein. The sample has roughly 80,000 distinct CDR3 sequences; about 15% are singletons. Among the participants, healthy controls were blood bank volunteers in Maryland, USA. Unsorted libraries were generated from 2 million PBMCs held at -80 degrees C. Material: PBMCs. This clonotype originated in a woman aged 40-49 years in good health. The chain combines TRBV7-3 with TRBJ2-7; D possibly corresponds to TRBD1 (5 bases). The CDR3 loop reads CASSPADSYEQYF. CDR3 DNA sequence: TGTGCCAGCAGCCCGGCCGACAGCTACGAGCAGTACTTC.